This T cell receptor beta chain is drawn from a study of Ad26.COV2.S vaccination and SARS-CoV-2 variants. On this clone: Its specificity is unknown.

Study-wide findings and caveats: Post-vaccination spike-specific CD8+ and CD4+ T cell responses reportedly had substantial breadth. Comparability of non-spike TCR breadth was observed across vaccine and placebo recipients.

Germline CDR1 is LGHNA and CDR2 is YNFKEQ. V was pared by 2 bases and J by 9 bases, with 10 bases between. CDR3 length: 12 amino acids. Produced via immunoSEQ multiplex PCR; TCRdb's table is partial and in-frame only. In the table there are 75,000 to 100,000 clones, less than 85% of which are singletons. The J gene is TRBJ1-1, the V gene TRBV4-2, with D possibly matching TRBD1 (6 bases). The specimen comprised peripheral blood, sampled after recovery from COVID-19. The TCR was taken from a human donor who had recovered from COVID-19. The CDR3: CASSQRTEQAFF. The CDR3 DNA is TGTGCCAGCAGCCAAAGGACAGAGCAAGCTTTCTTT.